A single sample gave rise to the 26 T cell receptor beta chains below, sequenced in a study of early T cells in non-severe SARS-CoV-2 infection. TCRdb reprocessed the 5' RACE reads via MiXCR and lists one record per CDR3 protein. The table records around 110,000 distinct CDR3 sequences, around 10% of them present only once. Sequenced sample: whole blood. All receptors derive from an adult who was a healthcare worker with PCR-confirmed SARS-CoV-2 infection or an uninfected control (not recorded which).

There are a few counts of this clonotype. This rearrangement joins TRBV15 to TRBJ2-1; 7 positions agree with TRBD2. The CDR3 is 16 residues long. The V segment lost 1 base and the J segment 6 bases; nucleotides outside the gene matches: 9. CDR1 and CDR2 from the germline V gene are LNHNV and YYDKDF (reference sequence). CDR3 sequence reads: CATSRAWGRVPNEQFF. DNA of the CDR3: TGTGCCACCAGCAGAGCCTGGGGGAGGGTTCCCAATGAGCAGTTCTTC.

V usage is TRBV28 and J usage is TRBJ2-1; 8 bases match TRBD1. CDR1 and CDR2 from the germline V gene are MDHEN and SYDVKM. The CDR3 has 13 amino acids. V was pared by 3 bases and J by 8 bases, with 3 bases of the junction left unmatched. The CDR3 reads CASSFDRGDEQFF. The CDR3 DNA reads TGTGCCAGCAGTTTCGACAGGGGCGATGAGCAGTTCTTC.

This clonotype occurred many times. This chain connects TRBV24-1 to TRBJ2-1, with D perhaps matching TRBD1 (5 bases). The CDR3 sequence is 13 residues long. Germline V gene lookup returns CDR1 KGHDR and CDR2 SFDVKD. V lost 2 bases and J lost 9, with 10 bases in between. CDR3: CATSDSRVGEQFF. The CDR3 DNA sequence: TGTGCCACCAGTGATTCCAGGGTCGGTGAGCAGTTCTTC.

This clonotype was seen at least ten times. The chain links TRBV28 to TRBJ1-5; D call uncertain. CDR1 is MDHEN and CDR2 is SYDVKM in the germline V gene. The CDR3 runs 13 residues. With 1 base removed from V and 4 bases from J, the gap between germline ends came to 5 bases. This CDR3 reads CASSLSGNQPQHF. The CDR3, as DNA: TGTGCCAGCAGTTTATCCGGTAATCAGCCCCAGCATTTT. Variable domain in full (rest from reference TRBV28 and TRBJ1-5): DVKVTQSSRYLVKRTGEKVFLECVQDMDHENMFWYRQDPGLGLRLIYFSYDVKMKEKGDIPEGYSVSREKKERFSLILESASTNQTSMYLCASSLSGNQPQHFGDGTRLSIL.

This clonotype was detected many times. The rearrangement uses TRBV6-1 and TRBJ2-7; 7 nucleotides align to TRBD1. The junction had 9 bases not matched to a gene; V was cut back by 2 bases and J by 2 bases. The CDR3 consists of 16 residues. In germline, CDR1 is MNHNS, CDR2 SASEGT. CDR3 region: CASSENRGRKTYEQYF. The CDR3 nucleotides are TGTGCCAGCAGTGAAAACAGGGGACGGAAGACCTACGAGCAGTACTTC.

Here the CDR3 DNA reads TGTGCCAGCAGCTTAGCCGGGAGGGCAGGTGAGCAGTTCTTC. Protein sequence: CASSLAGRAGEQFF. The chain employs TRBV5-6 and TRBJ2-1, with 8 bases fitting TRBD2. CDR3 size: 14 residues. V was pared by 2 bases and J by 9 bases, with 7 bases of the junction left unmatched. Germline CDR1 SGHDT, CDR2 YYEEEE. The full variable domain, with the rest looked up from reference TRBV5-6 and TRBJ2-1, is DAGVTQSPTHLIKTRGQQVTLRCSPKSGHDTVSWYQQALGQGPQFIFQYYEEEERQRGNFPDRFSGHQFPNYSSELNVNALLLGDSALYLCASSLAGRAGEQFFGPGTRLTVL.

The chain links TRBV20-1 to TRBJ2-1, with D uncertain. V lost 6 bases, J lost 6 bases, and 18 bases lay in between. The CDR3 extends over 14 amino acids. Germline-derived CDR1 and CDR2 are DFQATT and SNEGSKA (reference sequence). The CDR3 bases are TGCAGTGCCCCGACGACCCGCTTTCTCAATGAGCAGTTCTTC. Amino acids: CSAPTTRFLNEQFF.

This clonotype has ten or more counts. The chain recombines TRBV7-9 with TRBJ1-1, with 7 bases matching TRBD1. J gave up 1 base and V 2 bases, and 1 base lay outside the gene matches. The CDR3 has 14 amino acids. Germline CDR1 reads SEHNR; CDR2 reads FQNEAQ (reference sequence). The CDR3 DNA reads as TGTGCCAGCAGCTTACAGGGGGAGAACACTGAAGCTTTCTTT. Translation: CASSLQGENTEAFF.

This clonotype was recorded many times. J is TRBJ1-1 and V is TRBV7-9, with 8 bases identical to TRBD1. CDR1 SEHNR and CDR2 FQNEAQ come from the germline V gene (reference sequence). Losses at the gene ends were 5 bases for V and 7 bases for J; bases not matched to a gene: 6. The CDR3 loop spans 13 amino acids. DNA for the CDR3: TGTGCCAGCAGCGGACAGGGAAGTAATGAAGCTTTCTTT. Translating gives CASSGQGSNEAFF.

This clonotype was observed many times. V and J are TRBV12-3 or TRBV12-4 and TRBJ2-3, with D unclear. V was clipped by 7 bases and J by 0 bases, with 5 bases between them. The CDR3 is made up of 12 amino acids. For the CDR3, the DNA is TGTGCCAGCACTCCTAGCACAGATACGCAGTATTTT. It yields the protein CASTPSTDTQYF.

V gene TRBV28 combines with J gene TRBJ1-1, with 7 bases fitting TRBD1. There are 13 residues in the CDR3. J was trimmed by 0 bases and V by 5 bases; bases with no gene match: 0. Germline V CDR1 and CDR2: MDHEN, SYDVKM. CDR3 DNA: TGTGCCAGCAGTGGGACAGTGAACACTGAAGCTTTCTTT. Amino acid sequence: CASSGTVNTEAFF.

V and J are TRBV19 and TRBJ1-2, with 7 bases that match TRBD1. CDR1 and CDR2 (germline): LNHDA, SQIVND (reference sequence). This CDR3 comprises 15 residues. The V and J ends lost 5 bases and 5 bases, in that order; junction bases with no gene match: 11. CDR3 bases: TGTGCCAGTAGTGTCCCACAGGGGATGGCTTATGGCTACACCTTC. Translating gives CASSVPQGMAYGYTF.

The sample holds many counts of this clonotype. The chain is built from TRBV4-3 and TRBJ2-1, with D uncertain. CDR1 LGHNA and CDR2 YSLEER come from the germline V gene. The CDR3 consists of 14 residues. V was trimmed by 0 bases and J by 6 bases, leaving 9 bases between them. CDR3 sequence (DNA): TGCGCCAGCAGCCAAGATTTGAGCCGCAATGAGCAGTTCTTC. It encodes CASSQDLSRNEQFF.

The chain recombines TRBV21-1 with TRBJ1-2. TRBV21-1 is a pseudogene. This CDR3 has 14 amino acids. The CDR3 nucleotides read TGTGCCAGCAGCAAGTCGAAAGGGAACTATGGCTACACCTTC. Protein product: CASSKSKGNYGYTF.

In this sample, this clonotype turned up many times. The genes are TRBV4-3 and TRBJ2-2; TRBD2 is a possible D gene (7 bases). The germline V gene encodes CDR1 LGHNA and CDR2 YSLEER. The ends were cut back, 0 bases at V and 7 bases at J, with 18 bases in the middle. The CDR3 covers 17 residues. The CDR3 region is CASSQDRVAGAGGELFF. The CDR3 bases are TGCGCCAGCAGCCAAGATAGAGTCGCGGGGGCGGGCGGGGAGCTGTTTTTT.

The chain recombines TRBV6-6 with TRBJ2-1; 10 bases match TRBD2. The CDR3 covers 18 residues. The germline V gene has CDR1 MNHNY and CDR2 SVGAGI (reference sequence). V was pared by 4 bases and J by 7 bases, with 16 bases of the junction left unmatched. The CDR3 sequence: CASSSLTSGTFQQNEQFF. CDR3 nucleotides: TGTGCCAGCAGTTCCTTAACTAGCGGGACTTTCCAACAGAATGAGCAGTTCTTC.

Ten or more counts support this clonotype. The rearrangement links TRBV6-4 to TRBJ2-3; D gene unclear. Trimming stripped 0 bases from V and 5 bases from J, with 6 bases between. CDR1 MRHNA and CDR2 SNTAGT come from the germline V gene. This CDR3 comprises 13 residues. As DNA, the CDR3 is TGTGCCAGCAGTGACTCGATCGTAGATACGCAGTATTTT. Translating it yields CASSDSIVDTQYF.

CDR3 sequence (DNA): TGCAGTGCCGGTAGGGGTCCTAGCGGGCTAAGGAATGAGCAGTTCTTC. Protein product: CSAGRGPSGLRNEQFF. The chain employs TRBV20-1 and TRBJ2-1; 8 nucleotides agree with TRBD2. V was pared by 6 bases and J by 7 bases, with 17 bases of the junction left unmatched. Germline V gives CDR1 DFQATT, CDR2 SNEGSKA (reference sequence). CDR3 size: 16 residues.

This clonotype showed up just a few times. The rearrangement links TRBV20-1 to TRBJ2-7; 10 bases are shared with TRBD2. V lost 1 base to trimming and J lost 5 bases; unmatched junction nucleotides: 5. Germline values: CDR1 DFQATT, CDR2 SNEGSKA (reference sequence). This CDR3 has 14 amino acids. The CDR3: CSARVGTSDHEQYF. Here the CDR3 DNA reads TGCAGTGCTAGAGTCGGGACTAGCGATCACGAGCAGTACTTC.

The chain links TRBV7-9 to TRBJ1-2; TRBD1 matches 7 bases. CDR1 and CDR2 from the germline V gene are SEHNR and FQNEAQ (reference sequence). The V segment lost 2 bases and the J segment 4 bases; nucleotides outside the gene matches: 1. The CDR3 is 13 amino acids. The CDR3 region is CASSLQGGYGYTF. CDR3 DNA sequence: TGTGCCAGCAGCTTACAGGGGGGCTATGGCTACACCTTC.

The chain is built from TRBV20-1 and TRBJ2-3, with 11 positions matching TRBD2. Per germline, CDR1 DFQATT and CDR2 SNEGSKA (reference sequence). The J segment lost 6 bases and the V segment lost 0 bases, leaving 8 bases of the junction unmatched. The CDR3 totals 16 residues. CDR3 sequence (DNA): TGCAGTGCTAGAGATGTCCTAGCGGGAGGTGCCGATACGCAGTATTTT. Translation: CSARDVLAGGADTQYF.

The chain has TRBV18 and TRBJ2-7, with a weak D call TRBD2 (5 bases). Per the germline V gene, CDR1 is KGHSH and CDR2 is LQKENI. V lost 0 bases and J lost 2, with 11 bases in between. The CDR3 has 15 amino acids. This CDR3 reads CASSPPGGSTYEQYF. CDR3 DNA sequence: TGTGCCAGCTCACCACCGGGCGGGTCAACCTACGAGCAGTACTTC. Based on the CDR3 plus reference TRBV18 and TRBJ2-7, the full variable domain is NAGVMQNPRHLVRRRGQEARLRCSPMKGHSHVYWYRQLPEEGLKFMVYLQKENIIDESGMPKERFSAEFPKEGPSILRIQQVVRGDSAAYFCASSPPGGSTYEQYFGPGTRLTVT.

This clonotype was observed a few times. V usage is TRBV12-3 or TRBV12-4 and J usage is TRBJ2-1; D is tentatively TRBD1 or TRBD2 (6 bases each). The CDR3 contains 15 residues. V shed 6 bases and J shed 0 bases, with 12 bases lying between them. As DNA, the CDR3 is TGTGCCAGCAGCAAAGGGGGGAGCTCCTACAATGAGCAGTTCTTC. Its translation is CASSKGGSSYNEQFF.

In this sample, this clonotype turned up many times. The V and J genes are TRBV12-3 or TRBV12-4 and TRBJ2-7; maybe TRBD2 (5 bases). Trimming took 5 bases from V and 1 from J, leaving 9 bases between them. The CDR3 length is 13 residues. The CDR3 DNA is TGTGCCAGCAGTAGGACGGGATCCTACGAGCAGTACTTC. It specifies CASSRTGSYEQYF.

This clonotype was seen a few times. The chain uses TRBV7-9 and TRBJ2-6; the D gene is possibly TRBD1 (5 bases). CDR1 and CDR2 from the germline V gene are SEHNR and FQNEAQ (reference sequence). The CDR3 runs 19 residues. V shed 7 bases and J shed 0 bases, with 22 bases lying between them. CDR3 DNA: TGTGCCAGCATCCCGAAGACCCGAGACAGTTTCTCTGGGGCCAACGTCCTGACTTTC. This translates into CASIPKTRDSFSGANVLTF.

This clonotype has a count of ten or more. The rearrangement uses TRBV12-3 or TRBV12-4 and TRBJ2-7; D gene unclear. This CDR3 contains 13 residues. V was shortened by 3 bases and J by 9 bases, with 15 bases between the two germline ends. DNA for the CDR3: TGTGCCAGCAGTTTTGGGCAGTTCTCGGGGCAGTACTTC. Protein product: CASSFGQFSGQYF.